This TCR beta chain was identified in a study of human T cells and chemical hapten exposure. On the study more broadly: A patient group, mainly female, showed alopecia areata, totalis or universalis.

There are a few counts of this clonotype. Time point specified: patch test 1, 2 weeks after DPC sensitization. Treatment here: therapeutic diphenylcyclopropenone sensitization with weekly scalp DPC. Germline values: CDR1 SGHAT, CDR2 FQNNGV. This CDR3 spans 13 amino acids. Unmatched junction bases numbered 5, after V lost 5 bases and J lost 11 bases. Unique molecular identifiers were attached to individual cDNA molecules during library preparation. In TCRdb, the RACE reads were re-called with MiXCR into one record per CDR3 protein. Altogether 65,000 to 80,000 distinct CDR3 sequences are present, 10% being singletons, with the ten largest covering about 1.3%.

This TCR derives from a woman aged 50 to 60 with alopecia areata. Some clones in this sample may be carry-over from other donors' samples. The specimen comprised whole blood, sampled in connection with sensitization to the hapten diphenylcyclopropenone (DPC). This chain uses TRBV11-2 with TRBJ2-1; TRBD2 aligns across 11 bases. CDR3 region: CASSQGLAAKQFF. CDR3 nucleotides: TGTGCCAGCAGCCAGGGACTAGCGGCAAAGCAGTTCTTC.